The entry below gives a single TCR beta chain sequence along with its context. Its target is unknown. The CDR3 runs to 15 residues. The ends were cut back, 2 bases at V and 4 bases at J, with 15 bases in the middle. CDR1 is SQVTM, CDR2 ANQGSEA, per germline. The sample comes from a study of blood T cells in healthy people across ages. Primed by a sample-barcoded 5' primer and a J-beta primer mix, a second PCR proceeded for roughly 7 to 12 cycles. TCRdb reprocessed the 5' RACE reads via MiXCR and lists one record per CDR3 protein. The sample has roughly 1,500,000 distinct CDR3 sequences, 34% seen once. Study-wide results and limits: The donors' CMV status was not determined, possibly confounding changes in expanded clonotypes.

The TCR originated in a young woman in good health. The chain employs TRBV29-1 and TRBJ1-3, with D possibly matching TRBD1 (5 bases). What was sequenced was blood. The CDR3 nucleotides are TGCAGCGTTGAAAGCCCAGCCAGGGAAGGAAACACCATATATTTT. Encoded protein: CSVESPAREGNTIYF.